Reported below is one TCR beta chain. What it recognizes is unknown. These data belong to a study of cytomegalovirus exposure and HLA in healthy donors. CDR3 length: 16 residues. Trimming removed 5 bases from V and 4 bases from J; junction bases left unmatched: 6. In germline, CDR1 is SGHTA, CDR2 FQGTGA. The PCR ran on 60 Vbeta and 13 Jbeta primers. Sequencing used immunoSEQ multiplex PCR; TCRdb keeps in-frame clones, though not all of them. The sample has 100,000 to 130,000 clones, 70% to 80% seen once; the top ten hold roughly 2.3%. The study's findings and limits: Later analysis identified several of the most significant clusters that appeared linked to common viral pathogens.

The source material was PBMCs. This receptor was obtained from a man aged 18 to 30 in good health and CMV-seronegative. The V call is TRBV7-3, the J call TRBJ2-3, with 13 bases identical to TRBD2. The CDR3 spells CASSVTSGGAADTQYF. The CDR3, as DNA: TGTGCCAGCAGCGTTACTAGCGGGGGGGCCGCAGATACGCAGTATTTT.